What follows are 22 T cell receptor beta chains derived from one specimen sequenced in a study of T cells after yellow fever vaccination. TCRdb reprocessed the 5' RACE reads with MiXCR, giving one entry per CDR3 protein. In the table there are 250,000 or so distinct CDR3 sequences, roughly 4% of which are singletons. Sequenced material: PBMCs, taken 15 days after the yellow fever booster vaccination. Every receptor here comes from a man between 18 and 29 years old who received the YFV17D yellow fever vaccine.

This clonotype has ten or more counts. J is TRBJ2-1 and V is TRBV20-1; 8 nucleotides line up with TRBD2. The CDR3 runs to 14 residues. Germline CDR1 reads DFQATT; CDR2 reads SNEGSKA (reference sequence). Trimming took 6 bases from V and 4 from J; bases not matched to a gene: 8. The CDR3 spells CSAPWVAGYNEQFF. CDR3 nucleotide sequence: TGCAGTGCCCCGTGGGTAGCGGGGTACAATGAGCAGTTCTTC.

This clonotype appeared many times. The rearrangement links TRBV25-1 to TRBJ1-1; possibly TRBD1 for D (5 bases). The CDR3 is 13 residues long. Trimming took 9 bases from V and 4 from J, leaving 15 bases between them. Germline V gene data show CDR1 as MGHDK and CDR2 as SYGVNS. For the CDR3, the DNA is TGTGCCAGTGCTCACGGGGGGGGCACTGAAGCTTTCTTT. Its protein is CASAHGGGTEAFF.

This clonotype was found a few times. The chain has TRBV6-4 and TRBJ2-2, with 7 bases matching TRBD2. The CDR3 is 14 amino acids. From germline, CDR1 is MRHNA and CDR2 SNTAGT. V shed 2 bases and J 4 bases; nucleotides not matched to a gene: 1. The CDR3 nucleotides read TGTGCCAGCAGTGACCGCGGGGGCACCGGGGAGCTGTTTTTT. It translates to CASSDRGGTGELFF.

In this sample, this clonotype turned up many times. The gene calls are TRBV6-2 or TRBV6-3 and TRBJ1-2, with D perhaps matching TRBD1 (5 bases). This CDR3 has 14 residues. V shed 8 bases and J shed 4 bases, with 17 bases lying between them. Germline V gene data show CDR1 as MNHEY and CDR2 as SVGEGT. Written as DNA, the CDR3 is TGTGCCAGCGGACTTCAGGGTTACCTCTATGGCTACACCTTC. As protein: CASGLQGYLYGYTF.

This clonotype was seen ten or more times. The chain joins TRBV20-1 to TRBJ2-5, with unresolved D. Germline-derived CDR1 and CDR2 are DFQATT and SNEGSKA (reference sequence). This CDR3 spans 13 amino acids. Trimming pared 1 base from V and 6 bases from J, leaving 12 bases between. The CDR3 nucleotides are TGCAGTGCTAGAGTCGCAGGATTGAAGACCCAGTACTTC. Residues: CSARVAGLKTQYF.

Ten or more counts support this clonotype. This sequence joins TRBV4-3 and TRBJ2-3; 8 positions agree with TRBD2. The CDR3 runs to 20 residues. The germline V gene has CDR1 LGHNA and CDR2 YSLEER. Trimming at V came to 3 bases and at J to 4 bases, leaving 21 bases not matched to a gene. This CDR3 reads CASSHLLGGASIGIADTQYF. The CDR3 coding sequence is TGCGCCAGCAGCCATCTACTCGGGGGGGCGTCAATCGGGATCGCAGATACGCAGTATTTT.

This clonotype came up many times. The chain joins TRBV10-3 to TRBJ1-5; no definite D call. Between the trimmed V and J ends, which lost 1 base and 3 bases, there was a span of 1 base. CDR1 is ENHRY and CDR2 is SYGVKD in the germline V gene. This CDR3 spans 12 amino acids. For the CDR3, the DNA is TGTGCCATCAGTGAGTTCAATCAGCCCCAGCATTTT. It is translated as CAISEFNQPQHF.

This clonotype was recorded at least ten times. The CDR3 loop is CAISGDRAVTEAFF. CDR3 DNA sequence: TGTGCCATCAGTGGCGACAGGGCAGTGACTGAAGCTTTCTTT. The chain recombines TRBV10-3 with TRBJ1-1; 7 nucleotides line up with TRBD1. V trimming: 4 bases; J trimming: 5 bases; junction bases outside the gene matches: 7. The CDR3 totals 14 residues. CDR1 and CDR2 (germline): ENHRY, SYGVKD.

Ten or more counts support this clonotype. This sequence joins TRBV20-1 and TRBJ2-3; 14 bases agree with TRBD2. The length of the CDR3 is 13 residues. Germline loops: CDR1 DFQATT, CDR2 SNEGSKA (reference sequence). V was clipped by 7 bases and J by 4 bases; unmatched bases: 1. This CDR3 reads CSGGLAGADTQYF. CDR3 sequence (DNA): TGCAGTGGGGGACTAGCGGGGGCAGATACGCAGTATTTT.

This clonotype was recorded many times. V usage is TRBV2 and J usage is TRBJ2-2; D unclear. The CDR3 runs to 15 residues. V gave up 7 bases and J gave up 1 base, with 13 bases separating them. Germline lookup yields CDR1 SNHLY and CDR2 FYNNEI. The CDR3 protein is CASTSSRLNTGELFF. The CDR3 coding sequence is TGTGCCAGCACCAGCAGTAGGTTGAACACCGGGGAGCTGTTTTTT.

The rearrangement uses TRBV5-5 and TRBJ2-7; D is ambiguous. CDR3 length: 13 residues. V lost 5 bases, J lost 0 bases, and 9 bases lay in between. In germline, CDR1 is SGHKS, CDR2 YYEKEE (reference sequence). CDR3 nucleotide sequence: TGTGCCAGCAGTTCGATGAGCTCCTACGAGCAGTACGTC. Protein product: CASSSMSSYEQYV.

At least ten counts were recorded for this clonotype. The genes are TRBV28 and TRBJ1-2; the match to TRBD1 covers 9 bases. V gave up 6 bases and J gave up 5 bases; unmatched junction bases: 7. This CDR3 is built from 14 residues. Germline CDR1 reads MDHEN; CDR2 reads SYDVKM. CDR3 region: CASRTGQGAYGYTF. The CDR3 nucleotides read TGTGCCAGCAGGACGGGACAGGGAGCGTATGGCTACACCTTC.

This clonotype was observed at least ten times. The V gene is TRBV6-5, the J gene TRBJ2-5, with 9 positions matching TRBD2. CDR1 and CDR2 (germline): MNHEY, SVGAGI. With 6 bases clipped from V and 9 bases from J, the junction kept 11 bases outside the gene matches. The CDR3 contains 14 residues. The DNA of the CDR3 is TGTGCCAGCAGACGGAACCCTAGCGGGGAGGCCCAGTACTTC. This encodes CASRRNPSGEAQYF.

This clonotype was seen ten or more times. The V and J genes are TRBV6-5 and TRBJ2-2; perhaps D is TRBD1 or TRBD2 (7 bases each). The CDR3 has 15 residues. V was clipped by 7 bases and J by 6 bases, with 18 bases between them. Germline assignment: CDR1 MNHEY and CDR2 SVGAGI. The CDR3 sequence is CASTRGRGQPGELFF. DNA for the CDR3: TGTGCCAGCACCCGGGGGAGGGGGCAACCCGGGGAGCTGTTTTTT.

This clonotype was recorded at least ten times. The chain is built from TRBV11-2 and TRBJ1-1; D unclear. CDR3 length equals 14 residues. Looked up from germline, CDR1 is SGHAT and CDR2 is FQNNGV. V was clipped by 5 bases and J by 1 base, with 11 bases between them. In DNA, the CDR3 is TGTGCCAGCAGCCCCTTCGGGGAGAACACTGAAGCTTTCTTT. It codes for CASSPFGENTEAFF.

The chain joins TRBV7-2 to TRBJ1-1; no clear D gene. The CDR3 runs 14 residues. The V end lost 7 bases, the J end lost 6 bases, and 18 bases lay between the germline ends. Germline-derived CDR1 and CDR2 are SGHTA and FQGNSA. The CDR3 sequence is CASILRPSQPEAFF. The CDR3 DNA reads TGTGCCAGCATCCTTAGGCCTTCCCAGCCTGAAGCTTTCTTT.

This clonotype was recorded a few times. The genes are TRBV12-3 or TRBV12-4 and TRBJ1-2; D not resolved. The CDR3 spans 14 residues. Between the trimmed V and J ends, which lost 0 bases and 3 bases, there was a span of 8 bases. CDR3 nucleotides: TGTGCCAGCAGTTTAGCGCTCGTGGACTATGGCTACACCTTC. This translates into CASSLALVDYGYTF.

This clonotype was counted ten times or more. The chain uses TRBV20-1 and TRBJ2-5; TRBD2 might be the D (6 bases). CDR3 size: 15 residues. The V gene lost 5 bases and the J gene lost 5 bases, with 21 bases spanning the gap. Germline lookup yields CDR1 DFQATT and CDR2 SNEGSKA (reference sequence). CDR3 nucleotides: TGCAGTGCTCCCGGGGGTAGCGGTACGGGGGAGACCCAGTACTTC. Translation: CSAPGGSGTGETQYF.

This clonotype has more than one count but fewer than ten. DNA for the CDR3: TGTGCCACCAGCAGAGATTATGGAGGCACCGGGGAGCTGTTTTTT. Encoded protein: CATSRDYGGTGELFF. V gene TRBV15 combines with J gene TRBJ2-2, with a tentative D call TRBD2 (5 bases). The CDR3 totals 15 residues. Per germline, CDR1 LNHNV and CDR2 YYDKDF (reference sequence). V shed 0 bases and J shed 4 bases, with 9 bases lying between them.

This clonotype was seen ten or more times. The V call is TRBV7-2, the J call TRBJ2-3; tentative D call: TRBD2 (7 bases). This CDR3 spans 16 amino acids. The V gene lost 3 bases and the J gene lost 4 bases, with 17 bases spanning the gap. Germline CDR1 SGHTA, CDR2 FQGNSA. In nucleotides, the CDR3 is TGTGCCAGCAGCTTTGTAGGTGGGGGGGCATCAGATACGCAGTATTTT. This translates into CASSFVGGGASDTQYF.

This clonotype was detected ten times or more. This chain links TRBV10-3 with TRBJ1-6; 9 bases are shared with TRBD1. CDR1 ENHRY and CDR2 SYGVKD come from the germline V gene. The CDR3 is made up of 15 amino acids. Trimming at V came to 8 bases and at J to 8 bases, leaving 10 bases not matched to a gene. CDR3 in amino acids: CAIAGGTGRHSPLHF. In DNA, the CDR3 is TGTGCCATCGCGGGGGGGACAGGGAGGCATTCACCCCTCCACTTT.

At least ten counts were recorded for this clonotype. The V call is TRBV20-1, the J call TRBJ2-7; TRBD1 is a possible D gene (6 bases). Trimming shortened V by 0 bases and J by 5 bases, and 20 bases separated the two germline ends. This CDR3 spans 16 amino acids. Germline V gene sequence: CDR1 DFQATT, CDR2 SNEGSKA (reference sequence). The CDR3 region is CSARDGGGTFVDEQYF. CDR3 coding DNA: TGCAGTGCTAGAGATGGGGGCGGCACCTTCGTCGACGAGCAGTACTTC.